These 20 T cell receptor beta chains were sequenced from one sample in a study of blood T cells in healthy people across ages. A J-beta primer mix and a sample-barcoded 5' primer were used in a second PCR of about 6 to 12 cycles. Each CDR3 protein is one row after TCRdb ran MiXCR on the 5' RACE reads. The profile shows 750,000 to 950,000 distinct CDR3 sequences, around 24% of them singletons. In addition, the sample was reused for a study of T cells of mothers and their children.

Sequencing was carried out using blood. The origin of the receptors is a boy aged 5-17 years in good health.

The V gene is TRBV4-1, the J gene TRBJ1-4; D perhaps matches TRBD1 (5 bases). The CDR3 is 15 residues long. CDR1 and CDR2 from the germline V gene are MGHRA and YSYEKL. V lost 0 bases, J lost 9 bases, and 14 bases lay in between. CDR3 sequence (DNA): TGCGCCAGCAGCCAAGAGGGGGGAGGGGTCCAAAAACTGTTTTTT. Translating it yields CASSQEGGGVQKLFF.

This clonotype has a count of ten or more. The V and J genes are TRBV11-1 and TRBJ2-5; possibly TRBD2 for D (6 bases). V was pared by 5 bases and J by 5 bases, with 12 bases between. Germline V gene lookup returns CDR1 SGHAT and CDR2 FQDESV (reference sequence). CDR3 length: 13 residues. The CDR3 sequence is CASSRSGVETQYF. CDR3 in DNA: TGTGCCAGCAGCCGGTCGGGGGTGGAGACCCAGTACTTC.

This clonotype has a handful of counts. The gene calls are TRBV6-1 and TRBJ2-1, with a possible D match to TRBD2 (5 bases). The germline V gene has CDR1 MNHNS and CDR2 SASEGT. CDR3 length: 14 residues. V was clipped by 1 base and J by 7 bases, with 11 bases between them. The CDR3, as DNA: TGTGCCAGCAGTGAAGTAGGAGGAACAAATGAGCAGTTCTTC. Its protein is CASSEVGGTNEQFF.

The J gene is TRBJ1-5, the V gene TRBV6-6; D possibly corresponds to TRBD1 (5 bases). The V gene lost 0 bases and the J gene lost 0 bases, with 9 bases spanning the gap. The germline gives CDR1 MNHNY, CDR2 SVGAGI (reference sequence). The CDR3 totals 16 residues. Written as DNA, the CDR3 is TGTGCCAGCAGTTACTCGTCCAGGGATAGCAATCAGCCCCAGCATTTT. Translating it yields CASSYSSRDSNQPQHF.

This clonotype was recorded at least ten times. This chain uses TRBV28 with TRBJ2-3; possible D gene TRBD2, 6 bases. This CDR3 region has 13 residues. Germline loops: CDR1 MDHEN, CDR2 SYDVKM. With 2 bases removed from V and 3 bases from J, the gap between germline ends came to 6 bases. This chain's CDR3 is CASSLLATDTQYF. The CDR3 DNA follows: TGTGCCAGCAGTTTACTAGCGACAGATACGCAGTATTTT.

The chain uses TRBV12-3 or TRBV12-4 and TRBJ2-5; a weak D match, TRBD2 (7 bases). The CDR3 is made up of 15 amino acids. Trimming left V 6 bases short and J 6 bases short, with 20 bases between. Here the CDR3 reads CASSRPGGGLKTQYF. CDR3 nucleotide sequence: TGTGCCAGCAGCCGACCCGGCGGGGGCCTAAAGACCCAGTACTTC.

The chain combines TRBV20-1 with TRBJ1-2, with a weak D call TRBD1 (5 bases). With 6 bases removed from V and 6 bases from J, the gap between germline ends came to 11 bases. This CDR3 has 11 residues. Germline CDR1 reads DFQATT; CDR2 reads SNEGSKA (reference sequence). CDR3 residues: CSASRGDGYTF. DNA for the CDR3: TGCAGTGCCAGCCGAGGGGATGGCTACACCTTC.

The rearrangement joins TRBV15 to TRBJ2-7; 8 nucleotides match TRBD1. The J call may be faulty, since TRBJ2-5 better matches the DNA end. In germline, CDR1 is LNHNV, CDR2 YYDKDF (reference sequence). The CDR3 contains 17 residues. In nucleotides, the CDR3 is TGTGCCACCAGCAGAGATCCGGCAGGGGGCGTAAAAGAGACCCAGTACTTC. This encodes CATSRDPAGGVKETQYF.

This clonotype was counted only a few times. The chain combines TRBV7-9 with TRBJ2-7; tentatively, D is TRBD1 or TRBD2 (7 bases each). V lost 5 bases and J lost 0, with 17 bases in between. From germline, CDR1 is SEHNR and CDR2 FQNEAQ (reference sequence). There are 16 residues in the CDR3. The CDR3 is CASSARQGLNSYEQYF. The CDR3 DNA is TGTGCCAGCAGCGCCAGACAGGGACTAAACTCCTACGAGCAGTACTTC.

There are a few counts of this clonotype. CDR3 coding DNA: TGCGCCAGCAGCAGGGGAGACGGCGATCAGCCCCAGCATTTT. Translation gives CASSRGDGDQPQHF. The genes are TRBV5-1 and TRBJ1-5; possible D gene TRBD1, 5 bases. Germline CDR1 reads SGHRS; CDR2 reads YFSETQ. V was shortened by 4 bases and J by 5 bases, with 13 bases between the two germline ends. The CDR3 totals 14 residues.

V usage is TRBV20-1 and J usage is TRBJ2-5; a possible D gene is TRBD2 (6 bases). Judging by the DNA end, TRBJ2-1 fits better; the J call may be wrong. Germline V gene data show CDR1 as DFQATT and CDR2 as SNEGSKA (reference sequence). This CDR3 region has 13 residues. The CDR3 DNA reads as TGCAGTGCTAAAGGGCTAGCGTTGAATGAGCAGTTCTTC. Its protein is CSAKGLALNEQFF.

This clonotype was seen more than once but under ten times. The chain joins TRBV5-5 to TRBJ1-1, with 7 bases identical to TRBD1. The ends lost 4 bases at V and 4 bases at J; junction bases unmatched: 7. The CDR3 spans 14 residues. CDR1 SGHKS and CDR2 YYEKEE come from the germline V gene (reference sequence). The CDR3 DNA is TGTGCCAGCAGCAACAACAGGGGTACCACTGAAGCTTTCTTT. It specifies CASSNNRGTTEAFF. Together with reference TRBV5-5 and TRBJ1-1, the CDR3 gives the full variable domain: DAGVTQSPTHLIKTRGQQVTLRCSPISGHKSVSWYQQVLGQGPQFIFQYYEKEERGRGNFPDRFSARQFPNYSSELNVNALLLGDSALYLCASSNNRGTTEAFFGQGTRLTVV.

V usage is TRBV6-5 and J usage is TRBJ1-4, with D unresolved. The CDR3 covers 15 residues. Deletions cut 2 bases from V and 0 bases from J, with 7 bases between. Germline values: CDR1 MNHEY, CDR2 SVGAGI. CDR3 nucleotide sequence: TGTGCCAGCAGTTACGGGAGAACAACTAATGAAAAACTGTTTTTT. Translation: CASSYGRTTNEKLFF.

This clonotype was seen a handful of times. The V gene is TRBV5-1, the J gene TRBJ2-6; 7 bases fit TRBD1. Germline CDR1 reads SGHRS; CDR2 reads YFSETQ. The CDR3 extends over 17 amino acids. V gave up 0 bases and J gave up 0 bases; unmatched junction bases: 3. Written as DNA, the CDR3 is TGCGCCAGCAGCTTGGCGGGACAGAGCTCTGGGGCCAACGTCCTGACTTTC. Translating it yields CASSLAGQSSGANVLTF.

This clonotype was seen a handful of times. The chain carries TRBV7-9 and TRBJ2-5; the match to TRBD2 covers 10 bases. The CDR3 loop spans 15 amino acids. V dropped 3 bases and J dropped 4; count of bases not matched to a gene: 5. Germline assignment: CDR1 SEHNR and CDR2 FQNEAQ (reference sequence). CDR3 bases: TGTGCCAGCAGCTTCGGACTAGCGGAGAGAGAGACCCAGTACTTC. As protein: CASSFGLAERETQYF.

V gene TRBV5-1 combines with J gene TRBJ2-1; TRBD1 or TRBD2 may be the D gene (5 bases each). Germline V gene data show CDR1 as SGHRS and CDR2 as YFSETQ. V was clipped by 4 bases and J by 9 bases, with 17 bases between them. The CDR3 spans 14 residues. The CDR3: CASSGGEPGTEQFF. In DNA form, the CDR3 reads TGCGCCAGCAGCGGAGGCGAACCGGGGACTGAGCAGTTCTTC.

The chain combines TRBV7-9 with TRBJ2-7; D is unclear. Germline-derived CDR1 and CDR2 are SEHNR and FQNEAQ (reference sequence). CDR3 length equals 17 residues. Trimming left V 5 bases short and J 2 bases short, with 22 bases between. The CDR3 bases are TGTGCCAGCAGCACCCGACCGCGCGAAGGGATCCCCTACGAGCAGTACTTC. Translating it yields CASSTRPREGIPYEQYF.

The rearrangement uses TRBV2 and TRBJ2-5, with no clear D. Germline V CDR1 and CDR2: SNHLY, FYNNEI. The CDR3 contains 12 residues. The ends were cut back, 8 bases at V and 5 bases at J, with 12 bases in the middle. The CDR3 sequence is CASVLLYETQYF. The CDR3 nucleotides read TGTGCCAGCGTACTTCTTTACGAGACCCAGTACTTC.

The V and J genes are TRBV12-3 or TRBV12-4 and TRBJ1-2; a possible D gene is TRBD1 (5 bases). With 6 bases removed from V and 7 bases from J, the gap between germline ends came to 15 bases. The CDR3 spans 13 residues. The CDR3, as DNA: TGTGCCAGCAGGCAAACAGGCGGAGGTGGCTACACCTTC. Its translation is CASRQTGGGGYTF.

The J gene is TRBJ1-2, the V gene TRBV29-1; weak D call: TRBD1 (5 bases). The germline V gene encodes CDR1 SQVTM and CDR2 ANQGSEA. Trimming stripped 0 bases from V and 4 bases from J, with 6 bases between. CDR3 length: 12 residues. The CDR3, as DNA: TGCAGCGTTGAAGATCAGGGCTATGGCTACACCTTC. Amino acid sequence: CSVEDQGYGYTF.